Below are 32 T cell receptor beta chains sequenced from a single sample in a study of shared clonotypes between healthy human individuals (dated by TCRdb to 2018 to 2020). Preparation of the library involved the immunoSEQ multiplex PCR assay. This is the immuneACCESS table as TCRdb keeps it, with only in-frame sequences that have V and J called. A part of the clones is gone; compared with another copy, unresolved V genes explain less than half, and the rest is unexplained. Across this sample there are 190,000 or so clones, with 85% to 95% seen only once. About 0.067% of the sample lies in the top ten. Sequenced material: naive CD4+ T cells sorted from blood. This specimen's cell subset or site label, interpreted: CD45RA+ positively selected. The receptor source for this set is a woman under 40 in good health.

The chain has TRBV11-1 and TRBJ2-7; no clear D gene. CDR3 size: 18 residues. With 5 bases removed from V and 5 bases from J, the gap between germline ends came to 28 bases. Per the germline V gene, CDR1 is SGHAT and CDR2 is FQDESV (reference sequence). The CDR3 DNA follows: TGTGCCAGCAGCAAAGAGAGGTCTTTGTCCTCCCGAGCCAACGAGCAGTACTTC. This sequence encodes CASSKERSLSSRANEQYF. The full variable domain, its missing parts supplied by reference TRBV11-1 and TRBJ2-7, is EAEVAQSPRYKITEKSQAVAFWCDPISGHATLYWYRQILGQGPELLVQFQDESVVDDSQLPKDRFSAERLKGVDSTLKIQPAELGDSAMYLCASSKERSLSSRANEQYFGPGTRLTVT.

This chain joins TRBV9 and TRBJ2-1, with 7 bases fitting TRBD1. Germline-derived CDR1 and CDR2 are SGDLS and YYNGEE. Trimming removed 4 bases from V and 2 bases from J; junction bases left unmatched: 6. The CDR3 has 15 amino acids. DNA of the CDR3: TGTGCCAGCAGCCTCGGGACAGTCCCCTACAATGAGCAGTTCTTC. Protein sequence: CASSLGTVPYNEQFF.

This clone was detected only once. This sequence joins TRBV19 and TRBJ1-5; D is perhaps TRBD1 (6 bases). V gave up 5 bases and J gave up 4 bases, with 9 bases separating them. The CDR3 consists of 13 residues. In germline, CDR1 is LNHDA, CDR2 SQIVND (reference sequence). The CDR3 nucleotides read TGTGCCAGTAGTGTTCAGGGGAATCAGCCCCAGCATTTT. Protein product: CASSVQGNQPQHF.

This clone was counted once. The chain employs TRBV7-2 and TRBJ2-7; 8 bases line up with TRBD1. V dropped 5 bases and J dropped 9; count of bases not matched to a gene: 9. The germline V gene has CDR1 SGHTA and CDR2 FQGNSA. This CDR3 comprises 13 residues. The CDR3 DNA follows: TGTGCCAGCAGCCCTAAGACAGGGGTCGTGCAGTACTTC. Translated, it gives CASSPKTGVVQYF.

The rearrangement joins TRBV18 to TRBJ2-1; a possible D gene is TRBD1 (5 bases). Trimming shortened V by 3 bases and J by 4 bases, and 13 bases separated the two germline ends. Germline values: CDR1 KGHSH, CDR2 LQKENI. This CDR3 contains 15 residues. CDR3 sequence reads: CASSPHPRQYNEQFF. The DNA for the CDR3 is TGTGCCAGCTCACCTCACCCGAGACAGTACAATGAGCAGTTCTTC.

The CDR3 nucleotides read TGCAGCGTGTACGGGTTTAATGAGCAGTTCTTC. It yields the protein CSVYGFNEQFF. The chain employs TRBV29-1 and TRBJ2-1; no reliable D call. The CDR3 totals 11 residues. Germline V gene sequence: CDR1 SQVTM, CDR2 ANQGSEA. V shed 6 bases and J shed 7 bases, with 10 bases lying between them.

V gene TRBV18 combines with J gene TRBJ2-5; D perhaps matches TRBD1 (5 bases). The CDR3 loop spans 14 amino acids. Germline-derived CDR1 and CDR2 are KGHSH and LQKENI. The germline V and J ends were trimmed by 6 bases and 2 bases, with 13 bases remaining between them. The DNA for the CDR3 is TGTGCCAGCTCCCCGACAGAGCCACAAGAGACCCAGTACTTC. Protein: CASSPTEPQETQYF.

CDR3 DNA: TGTGCCAGCTCATCGGCAGGAGGGGTATACGGCTACACCTTC. Residues: CASSSAGGVYGYTF. V gene TRBV18 combines with J gene TRBJ1-2, with D perhaps TRBD1 (5 bases). Trimming shortened V by 5 bases and J by 8 bases, and 18 bases separated the two germline ends. The CDR3 sequence is 14 residues long. Per germline, CDR1 KGHSH and CDR2 LQKENI.

The chain combines TRBV15 with TRBJ2-3, with 7 nucleotides matching TRBD2. J lost 1 base, V lost 0 bases, and 4 bases had no gene match. The CDR3 spans 16 residues. In germline, CDR1 is LNHNV, CDR2 YYDKDF (reference sequence). The CDR3 DNA follows: TGTGCCACCAGCAGAGACGCCCGGGGGGGCACAGATACGCAGTATTTT. Its translation is CATSRDARGGTDTQYF.

The chain combines TRBV30 with TRBJ1-1; the D gene is possibly TRBD1 (6 bases). V was cut by 5 bases and J by 0 bases, with 13 bases left in between. CDR3 length: 14 residues. Germline V gives CDR1 GTSNPN, CDR2 SVGIG (reference sequence). The CDR3 region has the DNA TGTGCCTGGGCCCGGGACATCATGAACACTGAAGCTTTCTTT. It translates to CAWARDIMNTEAFF.

V gene TRBV7-3 combines with J gene TRBJ2-2; a possible D gene is TRBD1 (5 bases). V was trimmed by 2 bases and J by 4 bases, leaving 14 bases between them. CDR3 length: 16 amino acids. The germline V gene encodes CDR1 SGHTA and CDR2 FQGTGA. CDR3 coding DNA: TGTGCCAGCAGCTTAGGGTATAGGGGAAGCACCGGGGAGCTGTTTTTT. Translated, it gives CASSLGYRGSTGELFF. Drawing the rest from reference TRBV7-3 and TRBJ2-2, the complete variable domain is GAGVSQTPSNKVTEKGKYVELRCDPISGHTALYWYRQSLGQGPEFLIYFQGTGAADDSGLPNDRFFAVRPEGSVSTLKIQRTERGDSAVYLCASSLGYRGSTGELFFGEGSRLTVL.

V gene TRBV28 combines with J gene TRBJ2-7; maybe TRBD1 (5 bases). Between the trimmed V and J ends, which lost 2 bases and 0 bases, there was a span of 14 bases. The CDR3 has 16 residues. Germline CDR1 and CDR2: MDHEN and SYDVKM. The CDR3 protein is CASSLPRVASSYEQYF. CDR3 in DNA: TGTGCCAGCAGTTTACCCAGGGTCGCGAGCTCCTACGAGCAGTACTTC.

The gene calls are TRBV28 and TRBJ1-2; tentatively, D is TRBD1 (6 bases). Per the germline V gene, CDR1 is MDHEN and CDR2 is SYDVKM. V lost 4 bases to trimming and J lost 4 bases, with 13 bases between them. This CDR3 has 14 residues. The CDR3 region has the DNA TGTGCCAGCAGTTCCGGCAGGGGCTCCTATGGCTACACCTTC. Translated: CASSSGRGSYGYTF.

This chain links TRBV6-1 with TRBJ1-1; no definite D call. This CDR3 has 14 amino acids. The germline V and J ends were trimmed by 1 base and 6 bases, with 12 bases remaining between them. The germline gives CDR1 MNHNS, CDR2 SASEGT. CDR3 sequence reads: CASSEDPLFAEAFF. As DNA, the CDR3 is TGTGCCAGCAGTGAAGATCCCTTATTTGCTGAAGCTTTCTTT.

Only one count was recorded for this clone. The rearrangement joins TRBV29-1 to TRBJ1-1; D is unclear. Trimming cost V 7 bases and J 1 base, with 16 bases left between them. CDR3 size: 14 residues. Germline loops: CDR1 SQVTM, CDR2 ANQGSEA. CDR3 residues: CSARGRLANTEAFF. As DNA, the CDR3 is TGCAGCGCCCGAGGAAGGCTGGCGAACACTGAAGCTTTCTTT.

The chain joins TRBV25-1 to TRBJ1-3; maybe TRBD1 (6 bases). Per germline, CDR1 MGHDK and CDR2 SYGVNS. This CDR3 is 16 amino acids long. Deletions cut 1 base from V and 2 bases from J, with 12 bases between. The CDR3 bases are TGTGCCAGCAGTGAATTGCAGGGGCACGCTGGAAACACCATATATTTT. Residues: CASSELQGHAGNTIYF.

J is TRBJ2-7 and V is TRBV6-1; maybe TRBD2 (5 bases). Germline V gives CDR1 MNHNS, CDR2 SASEGT. Trimming stripped 2 bases from V and 0 bases from J, with 14 bases between. The CDR3 consists of 16 residues. CDR3 residues: CASSETRGWGSYEQYF. DNA of the CDR3: TGTGCCAGCAGTGAAACCCGGGGTTGGGGCTCCTACGAGCAGTACTTC.

CDR3 nucleotides: TGTGCCAGCAGCTTGGGGGCCCGGGGGACCGTCACTGAAGCTTTCTTT. Its protein is CASSLGARGTVTEAFF. V and J are TRBV5-6 and TRBJ1-1; D may be TRBD1 (5 bases). The V gene lost 0 bases and the J gene lost 4 bases, with 16 bases spanning the gap. The length of the CDR3 is 16 residues. Germline V gene sequence: CDR1 SGHDT, CDR2 YYEEEE. The full variable domain, its missing parts supplied by reference TRBV5-6 and TRBJ1-1, is DAGVTQSPTHLIKTRGQQVTLRCSPKSGHDTVSWYQQALGQGPQFIFQYYEEEERQRGNFPDRFSGHQFPNYSSELNVNALLLGDSALYLCASSLGARGTVTEAFFGQGTRLTVV.

The rearrangement joins TRBV5-5 to TRBJ1-2, with 10 bases that match TRBD1. Germline V CDR1 and CDR2: SGHKS, YYEKEE (reference sequence). The V segment lost 4 bases and the J segment 6 bases; nucleotides outside the gene matches: 9. This CDR3 spans 15 amino acids. The CDR3: CASSPNRDRGNGYTF. The CDR3 bases are TGTGCCAGCAGCCCGAACCGGGACAGGGGTAATGGCTACACCTTC.

The genes are TRBV18 and TRBJ1-1; unclear D gene. The CDR3 sequence is 13 residues long. V lost 1 base to trimming and J lost 3 bases, with 6 bases between them. Germline lookup yields CDR1 KGHSH and CDR2 LQKENI. CDR3 sequence reads: CASSPLPDTEAFF. The CDR3, as DNA: TGTGCCAGCTCACCACTACCGGACACTGAAGCTTTCTTT.

This clone appeared once. The DNA for the CDR3 is TGTGCCAGCAGCCCGGGACGGATGAGCACAGATACGCAGTATTTT. This translates into CASSPGRMSTDTQYF. The rearrangement uses TRBV21-1 and TRBJ2-3. TRBV21-1 is a listed pseudogene. This CDR3 contains 15 residues.

The chain links TRBV15 to TRBJ2-5, with 10 bases lining up with TRBD1. CDR1 is LNHNV and CDR2 is YYDKDF in the germline V gene (reference sequence). The CDR3 length is 16 residues. V was pared by 3 bases and J by 4 bases, with 8 bases of the junction left unmatched. The CDR3 loop reads CATSSKWTGGVETQYF. The CDR3 DNA sequence: TGTGCCACCAGCAGTAAATGGACAGGGGGTGTAGAGACCCAGTACTTC.

V usage is TRBV28 and J usage is TRBJ1-2, with TRBD1 matching over 8 bases. CDR1 and CDR2 from the germline V gene are MDHEN and SYDVKM. J was trimmed by 6 bases and V by 5 bases; bases with no gene match: 17. The CDR3 contains 17 residues. The CDR3 loop reads CASSEDRVGAGGDGYTF. The CDR3 DNA reads TGTGCCAGCAGTGAGGACAGGGTAGGAGCCGGGGGGGATGGCTACACCTTC.

The chain recombines TRBV5-4 with TRBJ2-1, with 10 bases lining up with TRBD1. V lost 4 bases to trimming and J lost 7 bases; unmatched junction nucleotides: 5. The CDR3 is 14 amino acids. Germline V CDR1 and CDR2: SGHNT, YYREEE (reference sequence). The CDR3 spells CASSNRTGGNEQFF. The CDR3, as DNA: TGTGCCAGCAGCAATCGGACAGGGGGTAATGAGCAGTTCTTC.

The genes are TRBV14 and TRBJ2-7; D may be TRBD1 (6 bases). The germline CDR1 and CDR2 sequences are SGHDN and FVKESK. With 4 bases removed from V and 2 bases from J, the gap between germline ends came to 9 bases. The CDR3 covers 13 residues. The CDR3 sequence: CASSRDIPYEQYF. Written as DNA, the CDR3 is TGTGCCAGCAGCCGGGACATTCCCTACGAGCAGTACTTC.

The chain employs TRBV5-1 and TRBJ1-2, with D maybe TRBD1 (5 bases). The CDR3 consists of 13 residues. Germline V gene sequence: CDR1 SGHRS, CDR2 YFSETQ. Trimming took off 0 bases at V and 5 bases at J, with 8 bases between the two ends. The CDR3 region has the DNA TGCGCCAGCAGCTTGGTGACAGCGTATGGCTACACCTTC. Translating it yields CASSLVTAYGYTF.

The DNA for the CDR3 is TGTGCCAGCAGCCGAACCCCTGAGCCGAACACTGAAGCTTTCTTT. This translates into CASSRTPEPNTEAFF. The chain links TRBV11-1 to TRBJ1-1; D gene uncertain. V shed 5 bases and J shed 1 base, with 14 bases lying between them. Germline CDR1 SGHAT, CDR2 FQDESV (reference sequence). The CDR3 is made up of 15 amino acids. The full variable domain, its missing parts supplied by reference TRBV11-1 and TRBJ1-1, is EAEVAQSPRYKITEKSQAVAFWCDPISGHATLYWYRQILGQGPELLVQFQDESVVDDSQLPKDRFSAERLKGVDSTLKIQPAELGDSAMYLCASSRTPEPNTEAFFGQGTRLTVV.

This clone was seen a single time. The rearrangement uses TRBV28 and TRBJ2-2; TRBD2 might be the D (5 bases). The germline V gene has CDR1 MDHEN and CDR2 SYDVKM. This CDR3 is built from 17 residues. V was trimmed by 8 bases and J by 1 base, leaving 20 bases between them. The CDR3 spells CASWLGLRDKNTGELFF. The DNA of the CDR3 is TGTGCCAGCTGGTTAGGACTTCGCGATAAGAACACCGGGGAGCTGTTTTTT.

The rearrangement uses TRBV4-1 and TRBJ1-1; D possibly corresponds to TRBD1 (5 bases). The CDR3 runs 15 residues. Trimming took 5 bases from V and 1 from J, leaving 14 bases between them. Germline V gene lookup returns CDR1 MGHRA and CDR2 YSYEKL. The CDR3 here is CASSSRGNRNTEAFF. The CDR3 bases are TGCGCCAGCAGCTCCCGGGGCAACAGGAACACTGAAGCTTTCTTT.

This clone was recorded once. The rearrangement uses TRBV6-5 and TRBJ2-7; no definite D call. CDR3 length: 14 amino acids. The germline V and J ends were trimmed by 0 bases and 1 base, with 7 bases remaining between them. CDR1 and CDR2 from the germline V gene are MNHEY and SVGAGI. The CDR3 loop is CASSYSVDSYEQYF. The CDR3, as DNA: TGTGCCAGCAGTTACTCGGTCGATTCCTACGAGCAGTACTTC.

The genes are TRBV28 and TRBJ2-3; D is undetermined. Germline V gene sequence: CDR1 MDHEN, CDR2 SYDVKM. V shed 3 bases and J shed 2 bases, with 12 bases lying between them. This CDR3 comprises 15 residues. CDR3 nucleotides: TGTGCCAGCAGTTTTCCTCAGCAACCCACAGATACGCAGTATTTT. This translates into CASSFPQQPTDTQYF.

This clone appeared once. The chain carries TRBV7-7 and TRBJ1-1, with D possibly matching TRBD1 (6 bases). Trimming took off 5 bases at V and 5 bases at J, with 15 bases between the two ends. The CDR3 is 14 amino acids. Germline V gene lookup returns CDR1 SSHAT and CDR2 FNYEAQ (reference sequence). The CDR3, as DNA: TGTGCCAGCAGCCCTTATCTGACAGGAACTGAAGCTTTCTTT. Its translation: CASSPYLTGTEAFF.